Following are 8 T cell receptor beta chains from one sample sequenced in a study of cytotoxic CD8 clonotypes in ibrutinib-treated CLL. Sequenced by immunoSEQ multiplex PCR; TCRdb stores in-frame clones only, minus some. The table records about 20,000 clones, around 80% of them present only once. The specimen comprised PBMCs, sampled before ibrutinib treatment. These receptors all come from a human donor with chronic lymphocytic leukemia.

In this sample, this clone turned up a few times. The chain uses TRBV9 and TRBJ2-1, with TRBD1 matching over 8 bases. CDR3 length: 15 amino acids. The V and J ends lost 1 base and 9 bases, in that order; junction bases with no gene match: 9. Germline-derived CDR1 and CDR2 are SGDLS and YYNGEE. The CDR3 nucleotides read TGTGCCAGCAGCGTATTAACAGGGGGTCACAGTGAGCAGTTCTTC. It translates to CASSVLTGGHSEQFF.

CDR3 loop: CATRTRANTEAFF. The CDR3 region has the DNA TGTGCCACCCGTACCCGGGCGAACACTGAAGCTTTCTTT. The V and J genes are TRBV15 and TRBJ1-1; D not resolved. Germline values: CDR1 LNHNV, CDR2 YYDKDF (reference sequence). Trimming removed 8 bases from V and 1 base from J, with 11 bases in between. The CDR3 sequence is 13 residues long.

The chain uses TRBV7-9 and TRBJ2-2; weak D call: TRBD1 (7 bases). Trimming removed 2 bases from V and 6 bases from J, with 22 bases in between. The germline CDR1 and CDR2 sequences are SEHNR and FQNEAQ (reference sequence). The CDR3 runs 18 residues. The CDR3 DNA reads as TGTGCCAGCAGCTTATCACCGGGGGAAGGGGGCGCGGCCGGGGAGCTGTTTTTT. It is translated as CASSLSPGEGGAAGELFF. The entire variable domain, with the rest obtained from reference TRBV7-9 and TRBJ2-2, is as follows: DTGVSQNPRHKITKRGQNVTFRCDPISEHNRLYWYRQTLGQGPEFLTYFQNEAQLEKSRLLSDRFSAERPKGSFSTLEIQRTEQGDSAMYLCASSLSPGEGGAAGELFFGEGSRLTVL.

The J gene is TRBJ2-1, the V gene TRBV7-2, with 10 positions matching TRBD1. CDR1 SGHTA and CDR2 FQGNSA come from the germline V gene. CDR3 size: 15 residues. J lost 6 bases, V lost 3 bases, and 5 bases had no gene match. The CDR3 nucleotides read TGTGCCAGCAGCTTTGGGACAGGGGTCCCCAATGAGCAGTTCTTC. Translating it yields CASSFGTGVPNEQFF.

The chain combines TRBV4-1 with TRBJ2-4; TRBD1 agrees at 8 bases. The CDR3 length is 17 residues. Germline values: CDR1 MGHRA, CDR2 YSYEKL. J was trimmed by 3 bases and V by 5 bases; bases with no gene match: 12. The CDR3 sequence is CASSGPTGAEGKNIQYF. CDR3 DNA sequence: TGCGCCAGCAGCGGACCGACAGGGGCAGAAGGCAAAAACATTCAGTACTTC.

The chain joins TRBV4-2 to TRBJ2-3; 10 bases map to TRBD2. This CDR3 is 19 amino acids long. Trimming at V came to 0 bases and at J to 1 base, leaving 10 bases not matched to a gene. The V gene's germline CDR1 is LGHNA and CDR2 YNFKEQ. Here the CDR3 reads CASSQDLSLAGDRTDTQYF. CDR3 sequence (DNA): TGTGCCAGCAGCCAAGATCTATCGCTAGCGGGGGATCGCACAGATACGCAGTATTTT.

The rearrangement uses TRBV11-2 and TRBJ2-3, with TRBD2 matching over 10 bases. Germline V lookup: CDR1 SGHAT, CDR2 FQNNGV. This CDR3 contains 17 residues. Trimming cost V 4 bases and J 3 bases; bases outside gene matches: 10. Here the CDR3 reads CASSSIPSGGFTDTQYF. CDR3 sequence (DNA): TGTGCCAGCAGCTCCATCCCTAGCGGGGGATTTACAGATACGCAGTATTTT.

This clone has a single count. The rearrangement uses TRBV6-1 and TRBJ2-7; D unresolved. The CDR3 extends over 16 amino acids. Trimming removed 1 base at V and 2 bases at J, with 15 bases between. In germline, CDR1 is MNHNS, CDR2 SASEGT. The CDR3 sequence: CASSEEVGDSPYEQYF. DNA for the CDR3: TGTGCCAGCAGTGAAGAAGTGGGCGACTCCCCCTACGAGCAGTACTTC.